This T cell receptor (beta chain) stems from a study of cytomegalovirus exposure and HLA in healthy donors. Study-level points and caveats: Reports indicate that TCR beta sequences accurately predicted the HLA-A and HLA-B alleles of most subjects. V- and J-gene trimming of TCR beta was linked (in a later analysis) to a missense DCLRE1C variant. CMV serostatus was the only immune exposure information that was available.

The PCR was carried out with 60 Vbeta primers and 13 Jbeta primers. Produced via immunoSEQ multiplex PCR; TCRdb's table is partial and in-frame only. Of roughly 180,000 clones listed, about 77% are singletons. This CDR3 comprises 12 residues. The germline V and J ends were trimmed by 8 bases and 4 bases, with 11 bases remaining between them. The germline gives CDR1 MNHEY, CDR2 SVGAGI. A note on this clone: Antigen specificity is unknown.

The sequencing input was PBMCs. This TCR came from a female donor in good health and CMV-seronegative. This rearrangement joins TRBV6-5 to TRBJ1-2; TRBD1 is a possible D gene (6 bases). The DNA of the CDR3 is TGTGCCAGCGCCGGACAGACCTATGGCTACACCTTC. It encodes CASAGQTYGYTF.